One sample yielded the 26 T cell receptor beta chains listed below, sequenced in a study of T cell repertoires in cytomegalovirus infection. Using its own MiXCR run on the reads, TCRdb lists one record per CDR3 protein. Here the sample spans under 850,000 distinct CDR3 sequences, roughly 35% being singletons. The sample comprised PBMCs. All receptors derive from a human donor in good health (CMV status not recorded). Some clones in this sample may be carry-over from other donors' samples.

This clonotype was picked up a small number of times. The rearrangement uses TRBV12-3 or TRBV12-4 and TRBJ1-5, with 12 bases aligning to TRBD1. The CDR3 is made up of 16 amino acids. The V segment lost 3 bases and the J segment 7 bases; nucleotides outside the gene matches: 7. The DNA for the CDR3 is TGTGCCAGCAGTTTCTCCCGGGACAGGGGGCCACAGCCCCAGCATTTT. This encodes CASSFSRDRGPQPQHF.

This clonotype was recorded only once. CDR3 sequence: CASSASGTGLSYNEQFF. The CDR3 coding sequence is TGTGCCAGCAGCGCTTCCGGGACAGGGCTGTCCTACAATGAGCAGTTCTTC. V is TRBV2 and J is TRBJ2-1, with 9 nucleotides matching TRBD1. This CDR3 region has 17 residues. The trim removed 6 bases at V and 1 base at J, leaving 10 bases unmatched. Germline V gives CDR1 SNHLY, CDR2 FYNNEI.

This clonotype was seen a handful of times. The rearrangement links TRBV9 to TRBJ1-2, with TRBD1 identical over 9 bases. Germline loops: CDR1 SGDLS, CDR2 YYNGEE. The CDR3 runs to 15 residues. V dropped 2 bases and J dropped 8; count of bases not matched to a gene: 10. CDR3 in DNA: TGTGCCAGCAGCGTGGGTACAGGGGGCTATGGGGGCTACACCTTC. This encodes CASSVGTGGYGGYTF.

This clonotype has more than one count but fewer than ten. V usage is TRBV7-9 and J usage is TRBJ1-2; possible D gene TRBD1, 5 bases. The CDR3 spans 16 residues. The V gene lost 6 bases and the J gene lost 8 bases, with 25 bases spanning the gap. Germline V gives CDR1 SEHNR, CDR2 FQNEAQ (reference sequence). This CDR3 is CASSSPEAQGPQGYTF. The CDR3 coding sequence is TGTGCCAGCAGTTCCCCCGAGGCTCAGGGCCCGCAAGGCTACACCTTC.

The rearrangement uses TRBV7-3 and TRBJ2-7, with TRBD2 as a possible D gene (6 bases). This CDR3 contains 15 residues. V lost 5 bases to trimming and J lost 5 bases, with 19 bases between them. The germline CDR1 and CDR2 sequences are SGHTA and FQGTGA. In DNA form, the CDR3 reads TGTGCCAGCAGCCCACAACCGGGACTCAAACACGAGCAGTACTTC. Residues: CASSPQPGLKHEQYF.

The chain joins TRBV6-5 to TRBJ2-1; tentatively, D is TRBD2 (6 bases). V shed 11 bases and J shed 2 bases, with 13 bases lying between them. The CDR3 has 13 residues. CDR1 MNHEY and CDR2 SVGAGI come from the germline V gene. The CDR3 coding sequence is TGTGCCGCCCGGGAGTTCCCCTACAATGAGCAGTTCTTC. Encoded protein: CAAREFPYNEQFF.

The chain joins TRBV9 to TRBJ1-1, with unresolved D. The V gene's germline CDR1 is SGDLS and CDR2 YYNGEE. The germline V and J ends were trimmed by 4 bases and 3 bases, with 10 bases remaining between them. The CDR3 runs 13 residues. CDR3 in amino acids: CASSTRPHTEAFF. The CDR3 region has the DNA TGTGCCAGCAGCACCCGACCGCACACTGAAGCTTTCTTT. Filled out from reference TRBV9 and TRBJ1-1, the complete variable domain reads DSGVTQTPKHLITATGQRVTLRCSPRSGDLSVYWYQQSLDQGLQFLIQYYNGEERAKGNILERFSAQQFPDLHSELNLSSLELGDSALYFCASSTRPHTEAFFGQGTRLTVV.

This clonotype was found many times. This chain links TRBV7-2 with TRBJ2-1; maybe TRBD1 (6 bases). Looked up from germline, CDR1 is SGHTA and CDR2 is FQGNSA. V dropped 2 bases and J dropped 12 bases, with 14 bases sitting between them. The CDR3 loop spans 13 amino acids. This CDR3 reads CASSLSRGNWQFF. CDR3 DNA sequence: TGTGCCAGCAGCTTATCGAGGGGGAATTGGCAGTTCTTC.

The table lists this clonotype with many counts. The CDR3 protein is CASSLVAGFNEQYF. The DNA of the CDR3 is TGTGCCAGCAGCTTAGTGGCAGGGTTCAACGAGCAGTACTTC. This chain connects TRBV7-8 to TRBJ2-7, with D possibly being TRBD1 (5 bases). Germline assignment: CDR1 SGHVS and CDR2 FQNEAQ. This CDR3 is 14 amino acids long. Trimming pared 1 base from V and 5 bases from J, leaving 12 bases between.

The CDR3 is CASSFPTFPAGGYTF. In DNA, the CDR3 is TGTGCCAGCAGCTTCCCAACCTTTCCCGCGGGGGGCTACACCTTC. The chain is built from TRBV7-6 and TRBJ1-2; the D is unclear. The germline CDR1 and CDR2 sequences are SGHVS and FNYEAQ. The V end was cut by 3 bases, the J end by 8 bases, with 19 bases between. The CDR3 has 15 residues.

This clonotype was detected only a few times. J is TRBJ1-1 and V is TRBV27; weak D call: TRBD1 (5 bases). CDR3 size: 13 residues. Germline CDR1 is MNHEY and CDR2 is SMNVEV (reference sequence). V lost 5 bases to trimming and J lost 3 bases, with 10 bases between them. CDR3 in amino acids: CASSGGPDTEAFF. The DNA for the CDR3 is TGTGCCAGCAGTGGGGGTCCCGACACTGAAGCTTTCTTT.

In this sample, this clonotype turned up a few times. The chain is built from TRBV19 and TRBJ2-1, with D maybe TRBD1 (5 bases). V lost 4 bases to trimming and J lost 5 bases, with 18 bases between them. Germline CDR1 LNHDA, CDR2 SQIVND (reference sequence). The CDR3 runs to 16 residues. In DNA form, the CDR3 reads TGTGCCAGTAGTAAAATAGGCAGGGCGGAAAACAATGAGCAGTTCTTC. Residues: CASSKIGRAENNEQFF.

This clonotype was seen a handful of times. The chain has TRBV28 and TRBJ1-3; the match to TRBD1 covers 7 bases. The CDR3 extends over 17 amino acids. CDR1 is MDHEN, CDR2 SYDVKM, per germline. The V segment lost 5 bases and the J segment 8 bases; nucleotides outside the gene matches: 18. The CDR3 DNA is TGTGCCAGCAGTGGTCTTCGGCGGGGACAGAATGCGGACACCATATATTTT. Protein product: CASSGLRRGQNADTIYF.

The chain carries TRBV12-3 or TRBV12-4 and TRBJ1-5; a weak D match, TRBD1 (5 bases). V lost 6 bases, J lost 5 bases, and 11 bases lay in between. The CDR3 is 13 amino acids. The DNA of the CDR3 is TGTGCCAGCAGACGTGGGACCTATCAGCCCCAGCATTTT. Its translation is CASRRGTYQPQHF.

The chain is built from TRBV10-3 and TRBJ1-1, with 7 bases identical to TRBD1. The ends lost 5 bases at V and 5 bases at J; junction bases unmatched: 2. This CDR3 contains 12 residues. Per the germline V gene, CDR1 is ENHRY and CDR2 is SYGVKD. DNA of the CDR3: TGTGCCATCAGTACAGGGGATACTGAAGCTTTCTTT. Protein: CAISTGDTEAFF.

This chain connects TRBV29-1 to TRBJ1-1, with D maybe TRBD1 (5 bases). The germline CDR1 and CDR2 sequences are SQVTM and ANQGSEA. Trimming cost V 8 bases and J 4 bases, with 11 bases left between them. The length of the CDR3 is 11 residues. The CDR3: CSTVQGTEAFF. CDR3 nucleotides: TGCAGCACCGTCCAGGGCACTGAAGCTTTCTTT.

This clonotype occurred a few times. This chain links TRBV28 with TRBJ1-1; possible D gene TRBD1, 5 bases. Germline-derived CDR1 and CDR2 are MDHEN and SYDVKM. The ends were cut back, 6 bases at V and 1 base at J, with 15 bases in the middle. The CDR3 is 15 amino acids. CDR3 bases: TGTGCCAGCAGGGAAAGGGGAGGCCCGAACACTGAAGCTTTCTTT. It codes for CASRERGGPNTEAFF.

The rearrangement joins TRBV12-3 or TRBV12-4 to TRBJ2-2, with D possibly being TRBD1 (6 bases). The V end was cut by 6 bases, the J end by 6 bases, with 11 bases between. The CDR3 spans 13 residues. In DNA, the CDR3 is TGTGCCAGCAGAAAACAGGGTTCCGGGGAGCTGTTTTTT. Protein sequence: CASRKQGSGELFF.

The rearrangement uses TRBV20-1 and TRBJ2-7, with a weak D call TRBD2 (5 bases). This CDR3 spans 15 amino acids. Germline V gives CDR1 DFQATT, CDR2 SNEGSKA (reference sequence). The CDR3 sequence is CTRGSIRESSYEQYF. The CDR3 DNA reads TGCACACGGGGTTCCATCCGAGAAAGCTCCTACGAGCAGTACTTC.

On this clonotype itself: The junction shows a germline mismatch at one end, possibly a read error. CDR3 protein: CASSAQLASNEPFF. The CDR3 coding sequence is TGTGCCAGCAGCGCCCAACTAGCGAGCAATGAGCCGTTCTTC. The V and J genes are TRBV7-6 and TRBJ2-1; 7 bases are shared with TRBD2. Germline V CDR1 and CDR2: SGHVS, FNYEAQ. The CDR3 is 14 residues long.

This clonotype appeared many times. This chain uses TRBV19 with TRBJ1-2, with 9 bases fitting TRBD1. From germline, CDR1 is LNHDA and CDR2 SQIVND (reference sequence). The CDR3 covers 16 residues. J gave up 4 bases and V 10 bases, and 16 bases lay outside the gene matches. CDR3 region: CATFAAQGAGSYGYTF. CDR3 bases: TGTGCCACCTTCGCCGCACAGGGGGCGGGTAGCTATGGCTACACCTTC.

The chain has TRBV2 and TRBJ1-1; the D is unclear. Germline assignment: CDR1 SNHLY and CDR2 FYNNEI. There are 15 residues in the CDR3. V was clipped by 2 bases and J by 4 bases, with 14 bases between them. The CDR3 nucleotides read TGTGCCAGCAGTGAACATCTAGGAAGGAGCACTGAAGCTTTCTTT. Amino acids: CASSEHLGRSTEAFF.

V gene TRBV6-8 combines with J gene TRBJ2-5; TRBD2 aligns across 12 bases. The CDR3 length is 17 residues. The V gene end was trimmed by 0 bases and the J gene end by 2 bases; junction bases not matched to a gene: 4. Per the germline V gene, CDR1 is MNHGY and CDR2 is SAAAGT. The CDR3 DNA reads as TGTGCCAGCAGTTACTCACCGGGACTAGCGGGTCAAGAGACCCAGTACTTC. This gives the protein CASSYSPGLAGQETQYF.

This chain links TRBV4-1 with TRBJ2-1; tentatively, D is TRBD2 (6 bases). CDR1 is MGHRA and CDR2 is YSYEKL in the germline V gene. V was trimmed by 2 bases and J by 5 bases, leaving 10 bases between them. This CDR3 is built from 14 residues. CDR3 coding DNA: TGCGCCAGCAGCCAAAGGGCTAGCGACAATGAGCAGTTCTTC. It specifies CASSQRASDNEQFF.

In this sample, this clonotype turned up many times. V gene TRBV7-2 combines with J gene TRBJ2-3, with 7 nucleotides matching TRBD2. This CDR3 comprises 14 residues. The V segment lost 4 bases and the J segment 3 bases; nucleotides outside the gene matches: 4. Looked up from germline, CDR1 is SGHTA and CDR2 is FQGNSA. CDR3 coding DNA: TGTGCCAGCAGCTCTACTAGCGTAACAGATACGCAGTATTTT. Protein product: CASSSTSVTDTQYF.

J is TRBJ2-1 and V is TRBV2, with D tentatively TRBD2 (6 bases). This CDR3 spans 15 amino acids. Germline V gene data show CDR1 as SNHLY and CDR2 as FYNNEI. V lost 7 bases and J lost 3, with 16 bases in between. CDR3 amino acids: CASTTGVGSYNEQFF. The CDR3 DNA is TGTGCCAGCACCACGGGAGTTGGCAGCTACAATGAGCAGTTCTTC. The whole variable domain, remainder taken from reference TRBV2 and TRBJ2-1, is EPEVTQTPSHQVTQMGQEVILRCVPISNHLYFYWYRQILGQKVEFLVSFYNNEISEKSEIFDDQFSVERPDGSNFTLKIRSTKLEDSAMYFCASTTGVGSYNEQFFGPGTRLTVL.